The 18 T cell receptor beta chains below come from one sample, sequenced in a study of immune evolution from preneoplasia to lung adenocarcinoma. Sequenced by immunoSEQ multiplex PCR; TCRdb stores in-frame clones only, minus some. The sample records roughly 2,700 clones, under 90% being singletons. The sequenced sample consisted of FFPE adjacent normal lung tissue. These receptors all stem from a person in their sixties or seventies with lung adenocarcinoma.

The J gene is TRBJ1-4, the V gene TRBV6-5, with D uncertain. V lost 1 base and J 10 bases, leaving 10 bases between the germline ends. The CDR3 spans 13 residues. Germline-derived CDR1 and CDR2 are MNHEY and SVGAGI. Written as DNA, the CDR3 is TGTGCCAGCAGTTACTGCCACGGGCGAAAACTGTTTTTT. Translated: CASSYCHGRKLFF.

The chain couples TRBV28 to TRBJ1-5; TRBD1 aligns across 8 bases. CDR1 and CDR2 from the germline V gene are MDHEN and SYDVKM. The ends lost 6 bases at V and 3 bases at J; junction bases unmatched: 7. This CDR3 comprises 15 residues. In nucleotides, the CDR3 is TGTGCCAGCAGGCCGACAGGGGCCACCAATCAGCCCCAGCATTTT. This encodes CASRPTGATNQPQHF.

The V and J genes are TRBV5-6 and TRBJ1-5; no firm D call. V gave up 0 bases and J gave up 6 bases, with 4 bases separating them. The length of the CDR3 is 12 residues. Germline V gene lookup returns CDR1 SGHDT and CDR2 YYEEEE. CDR3 amino acids: CASSLGAQPQHF. CDR3 sequence (DNA): TGTGCCAGCAGCTTGGGCGCTCAGCCCCAGCATTTT.

This CDR3 is CASSTQRTSYGYTF. The CDR3 DNA sequence: TGTGCCAGCAGTACCCAGCGAACCTCCTATGGCTACACCTTC. J is TRBJ1-2 and V is TRBV6-6; D gene unclear. Deletions cut 5 bases from V and 4 bases from J, with 14 bases between. This CDR3 has 14 amino acids. Germline values: CDR1 MNHNY, CDR2 SVGAGI (reference sequence).

The V and J genes are TRBV4-3 and TRBJ2-6, with 11 bases identical to TRBD1. Trimming removed 1 base from V and 0 bases from J; junction bases left unmatched: 11. Per the germline V gene, CDR1 is LGHNA and CDR2 is YSLEER. The CDR3 totals 21 residues. CDR3 DNA sequence: TGCGCCAGCAGCCAAGTGGTGGCCCGGGACAGGGGGAACTCTGGGGCCAACGTCCTGACTTTC. Its translation is CASSQVVARDRGNSGANVLTF.

Of note for this clone: The junction and the germline gene differ at one end; a read error may be behind it. The chain is built from TRBV5-1 and TRBJ2-2, with unresolved D. The CDR3 totals 11 residues. Germline V gene lookup returns CDR1 SGHRS and CDR2 YFSETQ. CDR3 protein: CSSSLAGELFF. As DNA, the CDR3 is TGCTCCAGCAGCTTGGCCGGGGAGCTGTTTTTT.

V and J are TRBV11-3 and TRBJ2-1, with 10 bases fitting TRBD2. J lost 8 bases, V lost 9 bases, and 7 bases had no gene match. CDR3 length: 13 amino acids. Germline lookup yields CDR1 SGHNT and CDR2 YENEEA. The CDR3 spells CASLAGVEYEQFF. CDR3 in DNA: TGTGCCAGTCTAGCGGGAGTGGAGTATGAGCAGTTCTTC.

This clone was observed a few times. V is TRBV4-2 and J is TRBJ2-7; 7 bases match TRBD2. CDR1 is LGHNA, CDR2 YNFKEQ, per germline. The V and J ends lost 0 bases and 1 base, in that order; junction bases with no gene match: 6. The CDR3 spans 16 residues. The CDR3 bases are TGTGCCAGCAGCCAAGATGGTGGGGGGGAGTCCTACGAGCAGTACTTC. Translating it yields CASSQDGGGESYEQYF.

The chain employs TRBV6-6 and TRBJ1-4; TRBD1 aligns across 7 bases. Germline lookup yields CDR1 MNHNY and CDR2 SVGAGI (reference sequence). The trim removed 5 bases at V and 3 bases at J, leaving 9 bases unmatched. This CDR3 has 16 amino acids. The CDR3 loop is CASSDYRQGSNEKLFF. The CDR3 DNA follows: TGTGCCAGCAGTGACTACCGACAGGGATCTAATGAAAAACTGTTTTTT.

The chain employs TRBV9 and TRBJ2-3; D is undetermined. This CDR3 has 16 amino acids. Trimming took off 4 bases at V and 4 bases at J, with 19 bases between the two ends. Germline V gene sequence: CDR1 SGDLS, CDR2 YYNGEE. CDR3 region: CASSQSPTWFADTQYF. Written as DNA, the CDR3 is TGTGCCAGCAGCCAGAGTCCAACCTGGTTTGCAGATACGCAGTATTTT.

This clone occurred a few times. The chain couples TRBV7-8 to TRBJ2-2; 8 bases are shared with TRBD2. The trim removed 1 base at V and 4 bases at J, leaving 5 bases unmatched. This CDR3 region has 16 residues. Per the germline V gene, CDR1 is SGHVS and CDR2 is FQNEAQ. The CDR3 DNA sequence: TGTGCCAGCAGCTTAGGGTCCGGGGGGGCCACCGGGGAGCTGTTTTTT. This gives the protein CASSLGSGGATGELFF.

Only one count was recorded for this clone. The chain has TRBV6-6 and TRBJ2-1, with 10 bases lining up with TRBD2. This CDR3 is 15 amino acids long. The trim removed 4 bases at V and 2 bases at J, leaving 2 bases unmatched. The V gene's germline CDR1 is MNHNY and CDR2 SVGAGI (reference sequence). CDR3 residues: CASSSSGGTYNEQFF. The CDR3 DNA sequence: TGTGCCAGCAGTTCTAGCGGGGGCACCTACAATGAGCAGTTCTTC.

V usage is TRBV11-3 and J usage is TRBJ2-5; tentative D call: TRBD1 (6 bases). This CDR3 is built from 15 residues. Trimming removed 2 bases at V and 1 base at J, with 11 bases between. CDR1 and CDR2 from the germline V gene are SGHNT and YENEEA. The CDR3 is CASSLIPGVQETQYF. For the CDR3, the DNA is TGTGCCAGCAGCTTAATCCCAGGGGTCCAAGAGACCCAGTACTTC.

The rearrangement uses TRBV30 and TRBJ1-2, with a weak D call TRBD1 (6 bases). The CDR3 is 14 residues long. Germline CDR1 and CDR2: GTSNPN and SVGIG (reference sequence). V lost 4 bases and J 4 bases, leaving 16 bases between the germline ends. In DNA form, the CDR3 reads TGTGCCTGGACCCCCGACAGGACGTTCTATGGCTACACCTTC. Translating gives CAWTPDRTFYGYTF. The full variable domain, its missing parts supplied by reference TRBV30 and TRBJ1-2, is SQTIHQWPATLVQPVGSPLSLECTVEGTSNPNLYWYRQAAGRGLQLLFYSVGIGQISSEVPQNLSASRPQDRQFILSSKKLLLSDSGFYLCAWTPDRTFYGYTFGSGTRLTVV.

On this clone: The same CDR3 also results from other DNA sequences found in this sample. The V call is TRBV29-1, the J call TRBJ2-3; weak D call: TRBD1 (6 bases). Germline-derived CDR1 and CDR2 are SQVTM and ANQGSEA. The V end lost 6 bases, the J end lost 0 bases, and 19 bases lay between the germline ends. The CDR3 is 16 residues long. CDR3 nucleotides: TGCAGCGTCACCGGGACACGAACGGATAGCACAGATACGCAGTATTTT. This encodes CSVTGTRTDSTDTQYF.

The V gene is TRBV28, the J gene TRBJ2-2, with TRBD1 matching over 7 bases. The germline CDR1 and CDR2 sequences are MDHEN and SYDVKM. The CDR3 sequence is 15 residues long. V was pared by 7 bases and J by 5 bases, with 10 bases of the junction left unmatched. The CDR3 spells CASTSSGGRTGELFF. In nucleotides, the CDR3 is TGTGCCAGCACCAGCTCAGGGGGTAGGACCGGGGAGCTGTTTTTT.

The chain has TRBV6-1 and TRBJ1-1, with D possibly being TRBD1 (5 bases). Germline CDR1 reads MNHNS; CDR2 reads SASEGT. With 6 bases removed from V and 7 bases from J, the gap between germline ends came to 12 bases. The CDR3 has 12 amino acids. The CDR3 loop is CASSPQTDEAFF. The CDR3 region has the DNA TGTGCCAGCAGCCCGCAGACAGATGAAGCTTTCTTT.

CDR3 in DNA: TGTGCCAGCAGCACAAGAGGACAGGGGGACTCTTCACCCCTCCACTTT. This sequence encodes CASSTRGQGDSSPLHF. This chain connects TRBV5-5 to TRBJ1-6, with 10 bases aligning to TRBD1. From germline, CDR1 is SGHKS and CDR2 YYEKEE (reference sequence). The V and J ends lost 4 bases and 9 bases, in that order; junction bases with no gene match: 10. The CDR3 runs to 16 residues.